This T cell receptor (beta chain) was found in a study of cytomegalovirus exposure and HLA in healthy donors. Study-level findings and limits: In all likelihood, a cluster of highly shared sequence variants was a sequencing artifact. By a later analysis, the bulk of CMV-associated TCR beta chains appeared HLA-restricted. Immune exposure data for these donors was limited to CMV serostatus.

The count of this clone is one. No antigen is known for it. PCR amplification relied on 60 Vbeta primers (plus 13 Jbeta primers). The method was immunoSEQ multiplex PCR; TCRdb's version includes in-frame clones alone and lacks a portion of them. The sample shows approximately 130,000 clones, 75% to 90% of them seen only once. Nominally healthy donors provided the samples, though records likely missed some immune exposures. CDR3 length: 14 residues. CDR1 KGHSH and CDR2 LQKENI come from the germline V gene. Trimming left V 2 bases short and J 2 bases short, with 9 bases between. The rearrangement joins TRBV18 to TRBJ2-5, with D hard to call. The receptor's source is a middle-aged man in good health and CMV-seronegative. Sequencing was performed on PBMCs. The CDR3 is CASSPGQEQETQYF. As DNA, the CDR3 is TGTGCCAGCTCACCAGGGCAGGAACAAGAGACCCAGTACTTC.